The 10 T cell receptor beta chains below were found in one sample sequenced in a study of T-cell memory formation after mild COVID-19. TCRdb reanalysed the 5' RACE reads using MiXCR and keeps one entry per CDR3 protein. The data show about 250,000 distinct CDR3 sequences, with approximately 15% seen just once and more than 2% held by the top ten. Sequencing was performed on PBMCs or a T cell subset sorted from them (not recorded which). These receptor sequences come from an adult woman who had mild COVID-19 (a few samples of this study predate the infection). Cell type and time point are not known.

This chain uses TRBV5-1 with TRBJ2-5, with 10 bases lining up with TRBD1. With V trimmed by 4 bases and J by 5 bases, 8 bases remained unmatched. The CDR3 contains 15 residues. Germline V gene sequence: CDR1 SGHRS, CDR2 YFSETQ. The CDR3 coding sequence is TGCGCCAGCAGCCCCCTCAAGGGACAGGGGGAGACCCAGTACTTC. It encodes CASSPLKGQGETQYF.

This clonotype was seen only a few times. The chain carries TRBV24-1 and TRBJ2-1; 7 nucleotides align to TRBD1. The ends lost 1 base at V and 3 bases at J; junction bases unmatched: 5. Germline V gene lookup returns CDR1 KGHDR and CDR2 SFDVKD. This CDR3 has 16 amino acids. CDR3 in DNA: TGTGCCACCAGTGATTTTCGACAGGGCCTCTACAATGAGCAGTTCTTC. It is translated as CATSDFRQGLYNEQFF.

This clonotype was counted a few times. The chain links TRBV7-3 to TRBJ2-3; D may be TRBD2 (5 bases). V lost 1 base and J 0 bases, leaving 8 bases between the germline ends. The CDR3 has 15 residues. The V gene's germline CDR1 is SGHTA and CDR2 FQGTGA. CDR3 nucleotides: TGTGCCAGCAGCTTAAAAAGGACTAGCACAGATACGCAGTATTTT. Translated: CASSLKRTSTDTQYF.

This clonotype was picked up a small number of times. The chain employs TRBV6-5 and TRBJ2-7; D unclear. V was shortened by 8 bases and J by 2 bases, with 10 bases between the two germline ends. CDR1 is MNHEY, CDR2 SVGAGI, per germline. The CDR3 runs to 12 residues. The CDR3 nucleotides are TGTGCCAGCGGAGCAGACACCTACGAGCAGTACTTC. Amino acids: CASGADTYEQYF.

This clonotype was counted a few times. This chain links TRBV9 with TRBJ2-6, with D uncertain. Germline assignment: CDR1 SGDLS and CDR2 YYNGEE. Trimming took 3 bases from V and 0 from J, leaving 16 bases between them. The CDR3 totals 18 residues. DNA of the CDR3: TGTGCCAGCAGCGCCTTCGGGCAGCTCCGCTCTGGGGCCAACGTCCTGACTTTC. It translates to CASSAFGQLRSGANVLTF.

This clonotype came up a few times. The V call is TRBV4-2, the J call TRBJ2-1, with 15 positions matching TRBD2. The CDR3 is 15 residues long. V lost 3 bases, J lost 15 bases, and 9 bases stayed unmatched. CDR1 LGHNA and CDR2 YNFKEQ come from the germline V gene. CDR3 region: CASSHSGTSGGPPFF. The CDR3 bases are TGTGCCAGCAGCCACTCCGGGACTAGCGGGGGGCCCCCGTTCTTC.

This chain joins TRBV3-1 and TRBJ2-7; maybe TRBD1 (5 bases). The CDR3 loop spans 19 amino acids. Trimming removed 1 base at V and 1 base at J, with 23 bases between. The germline V gene has CDR1 LGHDT and CDR2 YNNKEL (reference sequence). CDR3 DNA sequence: TGTGCCAGCAGCCAAGGCCCTGTATGGGCCAGGGTACTATCCTACGAGCAGTACTTC. This gives the protein CASSQGPVWARVLSYEQYF.

This clonotype showed up just a few times. J is TRBJ2-1 and V is TRBV7-2; 8 nucleotides agree with TRBD1. This CDR3 has 17 residues. Germline CDR1 and CDR2: SGHTA and FQGNSA. V shed 5 bases and J 0 bases; nucleotides not matched to a gene: 9. The CDR3 sequence: CASSTSTGAPSYNEQFF. CDR3 DNA sequence: TGTGCCAGCAGCACCTCGACAGGGGCTCCCTCCTACAATGAGCAGTTCTTC.

The CDR3, as DNA: TGTGCCAGCACTCTTAGGGGGTGGGAGACAGATACGCAGTATTTT. Translation gives CASTLRGWETDTQYF. This chain links TRBV12-3 or TRBV12-4 with TRBJ2-3, with D possibly TRBD1 on 6 matching bases. The V and J ends lost 7 bases and 3 bases respectively, with 17 bases between them. The CDR3 is 15 amino acids.

V and J are TRBV7-9 and TRBJ2-1, with 8 nucleotides matching TRBD1. The CDR3 covers 15 residues. V lost 2 bases to trimming and J lost 2 bases; unmatched junction nucleotides: 2. Germline CDR1 is SEHNR and CDR2 is FQNEAQ (reference sequence). The CDR3 spells CASSLTQGAYNEQFF. The CDR3 DNA reads as TGTGCCAGCAGCTTAACACAGGGGGCCTACAATGAGCAGTTCTTC.